A selection of T cell receptor beta chains follows, all from one sample in a study of shared clonotypes between healthy human individuals. TCRdb's table, derived via immunoSEQ multiplex PCR, lists solely in-frame clones and lacks some. The sample shows 2 million to 3 million clones, just over 90% of them seen only once. The sample was naive CD4+ T cells sorted from blood. All receptors come from a man younger than 35 in good health. Both conserved end residues are part of each CDR3. A D gene is named only where the DNA matches it firmly.

. | TRBJ2-7 | TRBV19 | CASSISTTSYEQYF
TRBD2 | TRBJ2-7 | TRBV28 | CASSRPPSGGKYF
. | TRBJ2-1 | TRBV25-1 | CASSALYNEQFF
. | TRBJ1-3 | TRBV5-1 | CASSLDPGSGNTIYF
. | TRBJ2-7 | TRBV7-2 | CASSLVGRLEQYF
. | TRBJ1-3 | TRBV13 | CASSPGSSGNTIYF
TRBD1 | TRBJ2-4 | TRBV7-2 | CASSFVFGQTGSKNIQYF
TRBD2 | TRBJ2-7 | TRBV6-1 | CASSLAGAYEQYF
TRBD1 | TRBJ2-7 | TRBV4-1 | CASSQALTGFSYEQYF
. | TRBJ1-3 | TRBV7-6 | CASSLAVAGSGNTIYF
TRBD2 | TRBJ2-7 | TRBV10-3 | CAIRSDSSSGSSEQYF
TRBD2 | TRBJ2-2 | TRBV5-1 | CASSLGLAKAGELFF
TRBD2 | TRBJ2-1 | TRBV15 | CATSPGGALYNEQFF
TRBD2 | TRBJ2-5 | TRBV5-1 | CASSTQLAGGPETQYF
TRBD1 | TRBJ2-7 | TRBV5-1 | CASSFTGGYEQYF
TRBD2 | TRBJ2-2 | TRBV7-2 | CASSLVAGGTGELFF
TRBD2 | TRBJ2-5 | TRBV5-4 | CASSETLAEKETQYF
. | TRBJ2-6 | TRBV5-1 | CASSIHLDSGANVLTF
. | TRBJ1-5 | TRBV18 | CASSPVQGGGNQPQHF
. | TRBJ2-5 | TRBV2 | CASSGGEETQYF
TRBD1 | TRBJ2-5 | TRBV19 | CASSRRQGVRETQYF
TRBD2 | TRBJ2-7 | TRBV4-3 | CASSLTSGGTRDEQYF
. | TRBJ2-3 | TRBV5-6 | CASSPAMADTQYF
. | TRBJ2-2 | TRBV6-5 | CASRGSFGPTGELFF
TRBD1 | TRBJ1-3 | TRBV27 | CASSFRGLEGNTIYF
TRBD2 | TRBJ2-7 | TRBV18 | CASSTGLAATYEQYF
. | TRBJ1-3 | TRBV6-1 | CASRTEGYSGNTIYF